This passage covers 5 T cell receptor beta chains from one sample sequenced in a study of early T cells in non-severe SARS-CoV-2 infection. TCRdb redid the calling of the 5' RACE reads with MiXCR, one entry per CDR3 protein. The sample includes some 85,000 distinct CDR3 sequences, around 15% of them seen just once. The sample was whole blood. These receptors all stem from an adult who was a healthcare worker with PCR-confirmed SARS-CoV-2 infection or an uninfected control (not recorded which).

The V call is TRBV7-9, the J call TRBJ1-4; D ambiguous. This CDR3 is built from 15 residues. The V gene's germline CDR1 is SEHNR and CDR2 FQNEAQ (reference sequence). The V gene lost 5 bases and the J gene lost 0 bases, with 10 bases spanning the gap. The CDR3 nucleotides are TGTGCCAGCAGCCCGTCCGCGGCAACTAATGAAAAACTGTTTTTT. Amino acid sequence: CASSPSAATNEKLFF.

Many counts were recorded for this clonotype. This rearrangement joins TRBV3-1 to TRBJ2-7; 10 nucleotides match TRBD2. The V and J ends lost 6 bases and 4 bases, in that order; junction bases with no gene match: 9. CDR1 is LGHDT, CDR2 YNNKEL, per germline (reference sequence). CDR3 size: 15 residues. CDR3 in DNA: TGTGCCAGCAGTCAAAGCGGGGGGGCCAAGTACGAGCAGTACTTC. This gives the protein CASSQSGGAKYEQYF.

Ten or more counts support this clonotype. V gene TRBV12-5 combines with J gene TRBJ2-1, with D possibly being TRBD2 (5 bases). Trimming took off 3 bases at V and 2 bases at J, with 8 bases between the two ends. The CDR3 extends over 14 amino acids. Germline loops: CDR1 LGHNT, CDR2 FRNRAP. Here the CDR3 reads CASGFHGTYNEQFF. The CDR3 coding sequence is TGTGCTAGTGGTTTCCACGGGACCTACAATGAGCAGTTCTTC. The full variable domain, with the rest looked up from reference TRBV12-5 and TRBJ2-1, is DARVTQTPRHKVTEMGQEVTMRCQPILGHNTVFWYRQTMMQGLELLAYFRNRAPLDDSGMPKDRFSAEMPDATLATLKIQPSEPRDSAVYFCASGFHGTYNEQFFGPGTRLTVL.

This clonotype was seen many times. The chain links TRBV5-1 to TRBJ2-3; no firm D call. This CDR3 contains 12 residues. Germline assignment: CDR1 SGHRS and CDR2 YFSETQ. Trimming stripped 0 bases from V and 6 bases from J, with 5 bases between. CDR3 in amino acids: CASSLGGDTQYF. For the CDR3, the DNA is TGCGCCAGCAGCTTGGGTGGGGATACGCAGTATTTT.

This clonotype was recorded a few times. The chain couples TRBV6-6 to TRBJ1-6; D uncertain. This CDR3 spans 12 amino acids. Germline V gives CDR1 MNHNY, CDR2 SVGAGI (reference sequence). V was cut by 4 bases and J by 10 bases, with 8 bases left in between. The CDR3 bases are TGTGCCAGCAGTTTGACCGCCTCACCCCTCCACTTT. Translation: CASSLTASPLHF.